This section outlines one T cell receptor (beta chain) sequence together with its context. Its antigen is not identified. These data come from a study of cytomegalovirus exposure and HLA in healthy donors. CDR1 MGHRA and CDR2 YSYEKL come from the germline V gene. The CDR3 loop spans 16 amino acids. Trimming removed 4 bases from V and 7 bases from J, with 17 bases in between. 60 Vbeta and 13 Jbeta primers were used in PCR. Method: immunoSEQ multiplex PCR; TCRdb's copy keeps in-frame clones and lacks some. Here the sample spans 100,000 to 150,000 clones, roughly 68% being singletons. Study-wide results and caveats: In presence/absence analyses, roughly uniform sequencing depth across donors was assumed. Trimming of TCR beta V- and J-genes showed a link, identified in a later analysis, to a missense DCLRE1C variant. Later analysis identified about 18,000 TCR beta sequences associated with HLA alleles, using a false discovery rate threshold of 0.05. The study listed approximately 170 cytomegalovirus-associated TCR beta chains.

The sequence came from a woman aged 50 to 65 in good health and CMV-seropositive. Source material: PBMCs. J is TRBJ1-6 and V is TRBV4-1; D unresolved. The CDR3 coding sequence is TGCGCCAGCAGCCGGTCGGACCATAGACTAAATTCACCCCTCCACTTT. It encodes CASSRSDHRLNSPLHF.